A selection of T cell receptor beta chains follows, all from one sample in a study of blood T cell repertoires in COVID-19. Profiling relied on immunoSEQ multiplex PCR, and the TCRdb table lists in-frame clones only, not all of them. The sample lists 80,000 to 130,000 clones; 65% to 90% were seen once. Sequenced material: PBMCs or T cells enriched from blood (not recorded which). The receptor source for this set is a woman in her 50s who had recovered from COVID-19. The CDR3 runs from the conserved cysteine through the conserved F or W. The D gene is left open where the match is weak. The size entry is marked missing in some rows and otherwise reads once, few, many or a size class.

clone size	D gene	V gene	J gene	CDR3 DNA	CDR3 protein
-	-	TRBV7-3	TRBJ2-1	TGTGCCAGCAGCTTAATGGCGAGGAGTGAGCAGTTCTTC	CASSLMARSEQFF
-	TRBD2	TRBV3-1/TRBV3-2	TRBJ2-1	TGTGCCAGCAGCCACGCGGGACTAGATTATGAGCAGTTCTTC	CASSHAGLDYEQFF
-	-	TRBV3-1/TRBV3-2	TRBJ2-5	TGTGCCAGCAGCCAAGGAATAGGGCAACCGGGGCAAGAGACCCAGTACTTC	CASSQGIGQPGQETQYF
-	TRBD1	TRBV4-1	TRBJ1-5	TGCGCCAGCAGCCAAGCGCTACAGGGGAGCAATCAGCCCCAGCATTTT	CASSQALQGSNQPQHF
-	-	TRBV2	TRBJ2-1	TGTGCCAGCCACAGGTTCAATGAGCAGTTCTTC	CASHRFNEQFF
-	TRBD1	TRBV5-1	TRBJ1-3	TGCGCCAGCAGCTGGGGGACAGGGGGAAACACCATATATTTT	CASSWGTGGNTIYF
-	-	TRBV12-3/TRBV12-4	TRBJ2-4	TGTGCCAGCAGCCCGTCCCGGGACATTCAGTACTTC	CASSPSRDIQYF
-	-	TRBV9	TRBJ2-3	TGTGCCAGCAGCGGAAGGATGGGACTTGAGGCAGATACGCAGTATTTT	CASSGRMGLEADTQYF
-	-	TRBV19	TRBJ1-1	TGTGCCAGTAGTACCAGGGTAGTGAGTCGGGTGAACACTGAAGCTTTCTTT	CASSTRVVSRVNTEAFF
-	TRBD1	TRBV18	TRBJ2-3	TGTGCCAGCTCACTATACAGGGGTCCGGATACGCAGTATTTT	CASSLYRGPDTQYF
-	-	TRBV27	TRBJ1-2	TGTGCCAGCAGTCCCCAGCGGGGTGCCCTGACCTATGGCTACACCTTC	CASSPQRGALTYGYTF
once	TRBD2	TRBV19	TRBJ2-7	TGTGCCAGTAGTCCCGGACTAGCGGGAGGCGCCTACGAGCAGTACTTC	CASSPGLAGGAYEQYF
-	-	TRBV11-2	TRBJ2-7	TGTGCCAGCAGTCCTCTCCCCTCGCGGTACGAGCAGTACTTC	CASSPLPSRYEQYF
-	TRBD1	TRBV4-2	TRBJ1-5	TGTGCCAGCAGCCAGGTTTGGGACAGGGGAACTGGACAGCCCCAGCATTTT	CASSQVWDRGTGQPQHF
-	-	TRBV7-9	TRBJ2-3	TGTGCCAGCAGCTTAGTAGTCCGGGGTATGGCCACAGATACGCAGTATTTT	CASSLVVRGMATDTQYF
-	-	TRBV12-3/TRBV12-4	TRBJ1-1	TGTGCCAGCAATAGGGGATGGACTGAAGCTTTCTTT	CASNRGWTEAFF